Listed below are T cell receptor beta chains from one sample, sequenced in a study of beta chain features in type 1 diabetes. Assay used: immunoSEQ multiplex PCR; TCRdb lists only in-frame clones, some missing. This repertoire shows 250,000 to 300,000 clones, 8% found once; its top ten account for roughly 0.94%. Sequencing was performed on central memory CD4+ T cells from blood. All receptors derive from a woman aged 18 to 35 in good health. The CDR3 runs from the conserved cysteine through the conserved F or W. A D gene is named only where the DNA matches it firmly. Size is omitted from some rows. Given values are once, few, many or a class for expanded clones.

v_gene: TRBV25-1
j_gene: TRBJ1-4
d_gene: NA
abundance: NA
CDR3nt: TGTGCCAGCAGTTTTGCAGGGGCGGAAAAACTGTTTTTT
CDR3aa: CASSFAGAEKLFF

v_gene: TRBV7-2
j_gene: TRBJ2-3
d_gene: TRBD2
abundance: NA
CDR3nt: TGTGCCAGCAGCCGTCGGCGGGGGGACACAGATACGCAGTATTTT
CDR3aa: CASSRRRGDTDTQYF

v_gene: TRBV7-2
j_gene: TRBJ1-2
d_gene: NA
abundance: many
CDR3nt: TGTGCCAGCAGCCCTCGACAAGTATCCCTAGCTCGTTATGGCTACACCTTC
CDR3aa: CASSPRQVSLARYGYTF

v_gene: TRBV7-2
j_gene: TRBJ2-1
d_gene: TRBD2
abundance: few
CDR3nt: TGTGCCAGCAGCCCCCCCATAGCGGGGGGCGTTGATGAGCAGTTCTTC
CDR3aa: CASSPPIAGGVDEQFF

v_gene: TRBV9
j_gene: TRBJ1-5
d_gene: NA
abundance: NA
CDR3nt: TGTGCCAGCAGCGTAGAGGCCAGCCTCAATCAGCCCCAGCATTTT
CDR3aa: CASSVEASLNQPQHF

v_gene: TRBV6-6
j_gene: TRBJ1-1
d_gene: NA
abundance: NA
CDR3nt: TGTGCCAGCAGCACTGAGGGCTACACTGAAGCTTTCTTT
CDR3aa: CASSTEGYTEAFF

v_gene: TRBV4-2
j_gene: TRBJ1-4
d_gene: NA
abundance: NA
CDR3nt: TGTGCCAGCAGCCAAGAATTTGCGACCCGGGTTTGGGCAGACCTAACTAATGAAAAACTGTTTTTT
CDR3aa: CASSQEFATRVWADLTNEKLFF

v_gene: TRBV18
j_gene: TRBJ2-5
d_gene: NA
abundance: few
CDR3nt: TGTGCCAGCTCACCTGGGGGTGGAGAGACCCAGTACTTC
CDR3aa: CASSPGGGETQYF

v_gene: TRBV2
j_gene: TRBJ1-2
d_gene: NA
abundance: few
CDR3nt: TGTGCCAGCAGTGAACAGCTGATGTCTGGCTACACCTTC
CDR3aa: CASSEQLMSGYTF

v_gene: TRBV21-1
j_gene: TRBJ2-1
d_gene: NA
abundance: many
CDR3nt: TGTGCCAGCGGGCAACCCCCTGGAAATGAGCAGTTCTTC
CDR3aa: CASGQPPGNEQFF

v_gene: TRBV7-2
j_gene: TRBJ1-2
d_gene: NA
abundance: NA
CDR3nt: TGTGCCAGCAACAAAGAGGGACCGCGGAACTATGGCTACACCTTC
CDR3aa: CASNKEGPRNYGYTF

v_gene: TRBV5-1
j_gene: TRBJ2-5
d_gene: NA
abundance: NA
CDR3nt: TGCGCCAGCAGCACCGGGACGGGGGAAGAGACCCAGTACTTC
CDR3aa: CASSTGTGEETQYF

v_gene: TRBV28
j_gene: TRBJ1-2
d_gene: NA
abundance: few
CDR3nt: TGTGCCAGCAGTGTTGGGGGGGCTTCGGACTATGGCTACACCTTC
CDR3aa: CASSVGGASDYGYTF

v_gene: TRBV4-1
j_gene: TRBJ1-5
d_gene: NA
abundance: few
CDR3nt: TGCGCCAGCAGCCAAATGGGCCGAACTAGCAATCAGCCCCAGCATTTT
CDR3aa: CASSQMGRTSNQPQHF

v_gene: TRBV4-1
j_gene: TRBJ2-4
d_gene: TRBD1
abundance: few
CDR3nt: TGCGCCAGCAGCCCCGCCAGGACAGGGCCCGGGGGAGCCAAAAACATTCAGTACTTC
CDR3aa: CASSPARTGPGGAKNIQYF

v_gene: TRBV7-2
j_gene: TRBJ1-6
d_gene: TRBD1
abundance: NA
CDR3nt: TGTGCCAGCAGCCTCGGGACAGCGGGAGCGAATTCACCCCTCCACTTT
CDR3aa: CASSLGTAGANSPLHF